These T cell receptor beta chains were read from a single sample in a study of regulatory T cells in long-lasting Graves disease. TCRdb itself ran the multiplex PCR reads through MiXCR, one entry per CDR3 protein. The sample has just over 600,000 distinct CDR3 sequences; under 20% are singletons. Another study also made use of these data, one on T cells in Graves' hyperthyroidism and ophthalmopathy.

The sample was peripheral blood mononuclear cells (PBMCs), taken at new diagnosis, from a patient treated with antithyroid drugs. The receptors come from a woman between 25 and 40 years old with Graves disease. Each CDR3 is given with its conserved first and last residue. Each record gives: CDR3 protein, CDR3 DNA, J gene, D gene, clone size, V gene. The D gene is left open where the match is weak. Rows give clone size only sometimes, using once, few, many, or a class for an expanded clone.

CASSHTYGYTF,TGTGCCAGCAGCCATACTTATGGCTACACCTTC,TRBJ1-2,-,many,TRBV28
CASSDSSVRGETQYF,TGTGCCAGCAGCGATTCAAGTGTGAGGGGAGAGACCCAGTACTTC,TRBJ2-5,-,many,TRBV12-3/TRBV12-4
CSARDRAGFPHEQYF,TGCAGTGCTAGAGATAGAGCGGGATTTCCCCACGAGCAGTACTTC,TRBJ2-7,TRBD2,-,TRBV20-1
CASSSPVPETQYF,TGTGCCAGCAGCTCCCCCGTTCCGGAGACCCAGTACTTC,TRBJ2-5,-,few,TRBV11-2
CSVGADMNTEAFF,TGCAGCGTTGGGGCAGATATGAACACTGAAGCTTTCTTT,TRBJ1-1,-,-,TRBV29-1
CASSVDSWEKLFF,TGTGCCAGCTCGGTTGACAGTTGGGAAAAACTGTTTTTT,TRBJ1-4,-,few,TRBV18
CSATRLNTEAFF,TGCAGTGCTACACGGCTGAACACTGAAGCTTTCTTT,TRBJ1-1,-,-,TRBV20-1
CAWSTSGNTIYF,TGTGCCTGGAGTACCTCTGGAAACACCATATATTTT,TRBJ1-3,-,few,TRBV30
CASSRLGGYYEQYF,TGCGCCAGCAGCAGGCTGGGGGGTTATTACGAGCAGTACTTC,TRBJ2-7,-,many,TRBV5-1
CASSLFAKSRAGNTIYF,TGTGCCAGCAGTTTATTCGCCAAGTCGCGGGCTGGAAACACCATATATTTT,TRBJ1-3,-,many,TRBV12-3/TRBV12-4
CSARDIRAAYEQYF,TGCAGTGCTAGAGATATTAGGGCTGCCTACGAGCAGTACTTC,TRBJ2-7,-,few,TRBV20-1
CASSSTGEGYGYTF,TGTGCCAGTAGCTCGACAGGGGAGGGCTATGGCTACACCTTC,TRBJ1-2,TRBD1,-,TRBV19
CSASGGPSNSPLHF,TGCAGTGCTAGCGGGGGACCTTCTAATTCACCCCTCCACTTT,TRBJ1-6,-,few,TRBV20-1
CASSRDRAYGYTF,TGTGCCAGCAGCCGAGACAGAGCCTATGGCTACACCTTC,TRBJ1-2,-,many,TRBV19
CASSAIAGGTTDTQYF,TGTGCCAGCAGCGCAATAGCGGGGGGGACCACAGATACGCAGTATTTT,TRBJ2-3,TRBD2,few,TRBV7-6
CASRPRQGWSEQFF,TGTGCCAGCAGGCCCAGGCAGGGCTGGAGTGAGCAGTTCTTC,TRBJ2-1,-,many,TRBV12-3/TRBV12-4
CASSRDLAYEQYF,TGCGCCAGCAGCCGAGACTTGGCCTACGAGCAGTACTTC,TRBJ2-7,-,-,TRBV4-1
CASSLRRANYGYTF,TGTGCCAGCAGTTTACGCAGGGCTAACTATGGCTACACCTTC,TRBJ1-2,-,many,TRBV12-3/TRBV12-4
CAISDSAGYQPQHF,TGTGCCATCAGTGATTCTGCGGGTTATCAGCCCCAGCATTTT,TRBJ1-5,-,-,TRBV10-3
CASSLGSMAPEAFF,TGTGCCAGCAGCTTAGGGAGTATGGCTCCTGAAGCTTTCTTT,TRBJ1-1,-,many,TRBV7-9
CSATDRTNEKLFF,TGCAGTGCTACGGACAGAACTAATGAAAAACTGTTTTTT,TRBJ1-4,-,few,TRBV20-1
CASSYSRQSYEQYF,TGTGCCAGCAGTTACTCGAGACAGTCCTACGAGCAGTACTTC,TRBJ2-7,-,-,TRBV6-5
CASRGTTGSRTDTQYF,TGTGCCAGCAGGGGGACCACGGGGTCACGCACAGATACGCAGTATTTT,TRBJ2-3,-,many,TRBV6-1
CASSFWPTEAFF,TGTGCCAGCAGTTTTTGGCCCACTGAAGCTTTCTTT,TRBJ1-1,-,many,TRBV2
CASSVVAGHNEQFF,TGTGCCAGCAGCGTAGTGGCAGGGCACAATGAGCAGTTCTTC,TRBJ2-1,-,many,TRBV9
CASSQDQGAKNIQYF,TGTGCCAGCAGTCAAGATCAGGGGGCCAAAAACATTCAGTACTTC,TRBJ2-4,-,-,TRBV2
CASSLVGRVTDTQYF,TGCGCCAGCAGCTTGGTAGGTCGAGTCACAGATACGCAGTATTTT,TRBJ2-3,-,few,TRBV5-1
CASSYPGGGTGELFF,TGTGCCAGCAGTTATCCCGGGGGGGGCACCGGGGAGCTGTTTTTT,TRBJ2-2,TRBD2,few,TRBV6-5
CASCGTGDGELFF,TGTGCCAGCTGCGGGACGGGGGACGGGGAGCTGTTTTTT,TRBJ2-2,-,many,TRBV27